The 21 T cell receptor beta chains below come from one sample, sequenced in a study of blood T cell repertoires in COVID-19. Using immunoSEQ multiplex PCR, the repertoire was profiled, and TCRdb retains in-frame clones only, with some absent. The sample includes under 200,000 clones, 70% to 85% seen only once; the top ten take about 5.5%. Sequencing was done on a sample of peripheral blood. Every receptor here comes from a woman in her twenties or thirties with acute or convalescent COVID-19.

This rearrangement joins TRBV28 to TRBJ1-5, with 7 bases identical to TRBD1. The CDR3 is 16 residues long. V shed 4 bases, J shed 4 bases, and the junction held 10 bases outside the gene matches. Germline V lookup: CDR1 MDHEN, CDR2 SYDVKM. CDR3 nucleotides: TGTGCCAGCAGTTCCTTGACAGGGTCGGGGAATCAGCCCCAGCATTTT. It yields the protein CASSSLTGSGNQPQHF.

The chain links TRBV7-2 to TRBJ2-2; D perhaps matches TRBD2 (7 bases). CDR1 and CDR2 from the germline V gene are SGHTA and FQGNSA. CDR3 size: 16 residues. The ends were cut back, 9 bases at V and 0 bases at J, with 17 bases in the middle. CDR3 loop: CARGRTGGPNTGELFF. CDR3 in DNA: TGTGCCAGGGGCAGGACGGGGGGCCCGAACACCGGGGAGCTGTTTTTT.

The chain is built from TRBV7-2 and TRBJ2-2; TRBD1 matches 8 bases. The CDR3 spans 16 residues. J was trimmed by 3 bases and V by 3 bases; bases with no gene match: 6. CDR1 and CDR2 (germline): SGHTA, FQGNSA. DNA of the CDR3: TGTGCCAGCAGCTTGGACAGGGCCCGGCACACCGGGGAGCTGTTTTTT. Encoded protein: CASSLDRARHTGELFF. The variable domain in full, completed from reference TRBV7-2 and TRBJ2-2, reads GAGVSQSPSNKVTEKGKDVELRCDPISGHTALYWYRQSLGQGLEFLIYFQGNSAPDKSGLPSDRFSAERTGGSVSTLTIQRTQQEDSAVYLCASSLDRARHTGELFFGEGSRLTVL.

This CDR3 is CASSPPGTGWQQYF. As DNA, the CDR3 is TGTGCCAGCAGTCCCCCGGGGACAGGGTGGCAGCAGTACTTC. The rearrangement links TRBV28 to TRBJ2-7; 9 bases line up with TRBD1. The CDR3 consists of 14 residues. Germline CDR1 and CDR2: MDHEN and SYDVKM. V trimming: 5 bases; J trimming: 8 bases; junction bases outside the gene matches: 10.

This clone was found a few times. The chain employs TRBV9 and TRBJ2-7; 7 bases align to TRBD1. The V gene's germline CDR1 is SGDLS and CDR2 YYNGEE. The V gene end was trimmed by 3 bases and the J gene end by 0 bases; junction bases not matched to a gene: 9. The CDR3 sequence is 16 residues long. This CDR3 is CASSATPGQPSYEQYF. DNA of the CDR3: TGTGCCAGCAGCGCCACCCCGGGACAGCCCTCCTACGAGCAGTACTTC.

The CDR3 DNA is TGTGCCAGTAATGACAGGGAAGAAGCTTTCTTT. Translating it yields CASNDREEAFF. The rearrangement links TRBV19 to TRBJ1-1, with TRBD1 matching over 7 bases. The CDR3 spans 11 residues. Germline V gives CDR1 LNHDA, CDR2 SQIVND (reference sequence). The trim removed 7 bases at V and 8 bases at J, leaving 4 bases unmatched.

The J gene is TRBJ2-3, the V gene TRBV11-3; 16 nucleotides match TRBD2. CDR1 is SGHNT, CDR2 YENEEA, per germline. The junction had 7 bases not matched to a gene; V was cut back by 0 bases and J by 10 bases. The CDR3 is made up of 17 amino acids. CDR3 DNA sequence: TGTGCCAGCAGCTTAGAAGTGGGGACTAGCGGGAGGGCGGCGCAGTATTTT. Protein: CASSLEVGTSGRAAQYF.

CDR3 residues: CASSPLTGTENEKLFF. DNA for the CDR3: TGCGCCAGCAGCCCGCTAACGGGGACAGAGAATGAAAAACTGTTTTTT. The gene calls are TRBV4-1 and TRBJ1-4; TRBD1 aligns across 7 bases. Germline V gene sequence: CDR1 MGHRA, CDR2 YSYEKL. After removal of 4 bases from V and 5 bases from J, the junction contained 10 bases not matched to a gene. The CDR3 is 16 residues long.

This clone was counted once. The rearrangement joins TRBV3-1 (or the pseudogene TRBV3-2) to TRBJ2-6; D is possibly TRBD1 (6 bases). This CDR3 contains 17 residues. Trimming removed 1 base at V and 4 bases at J, with 14 bases between. The germline CDR1 and CDR2 sequences are LGHDT and YNNKEL (reference sequence). The CDR3 reads CASSQAPGVTGANVLTF. The CDR3 DNA follows: TGTGCCAGCAGCCAAGCCCCAGGGGTGACCGGGGCCAACGTCCTGACTTTC.

The chain combines TRBV30 with TRBJ2-1, with 9 bases that match TRBD2. J lost 0 bases, V lost 5 bases, and 5 bases had no gene match. Germline values: CDR1 GTSNPN, CDR2 SVGIG (reference sequence). The CDR3 extends over 15 amino acids. CDR3 protein: CAWELSGSSYNEQFF. CDR3 in DNA: TGTGCCTGGGAGCTTAGCGGGAGCTCCTACAATGAGCAGTTCTTC.

V gene TRBV9 combines with J gene TRBJ2-5; 10 bases agree with TRBD2. V shed 3 bases, J shed 2 bases, and the junction held 10 bases outside the gene matches. CDR3 size: 17 residues. Germline assignment: CDR1 SGDLS and CDR2 YYNGEE. CDR3 sequence: CASSGQREGFSQETQYF. DNA for the CDR3: TGTGCCAGCAGCGGTCAGCGGGAGGGCTTCTCACAAGAGACCCAGTACTTC.

The chain employs TRBV3-1 (or the pseudogene TRBV3-2) and TRBJ2-1; D perhaps matches TRBD1 (6 bases). V dropped 5 bases and J dropped 8 bases, with 13 bases sitting between them. Germline CDR1 and CDR2: LGHDT and YNNKEL (reference sequence). This CDR3 has 13 residues. CDR3 protein: CASSLPQGYEQFF. Written as DNA, the CDR3 is TGTGCCAGCAGCTTACCCCAGGGGTATGAGCAGTTCTTC.

The chain combines TRBV7-6 with TRBJ2-2; 9 bases agree with TRBD1. Losses at the gene ends were 5 bases for V and 5 bases for J; bases not matched to a gene: 18. Germline V gene sequence: CDR1 SGHVS, CDR2 FNYEAQ. This CDR3 spans 19 amino acids. The CDR3 protein is CASSLRVTGGASGTGELFF. The DNA for the CDR3 is TGTGCCAGCAGCCTTAGGGTCACAGGGGGCGCGAGTGGGACCGGGGAGCTGTTTTTT.

This clone has only a few counts. V and J are TRBV6-4 and TRBJ1-5; D is perhaps TRBD1 (6 bases). CDR1 and CDR2 from the germline V gene are MRHNA and SNTAGT. The CDR3 covers 14 residues. Trimming took off 3 bases at V and 2 bases at J, with 8 bases between the two ends. The CDR3 protein is CASSEGAGNQPQHF. The CDR3 region has the DNA TGTGCCAGCAGTGAGGGGGCCGGCAATCAGCCCCAGCATTTT.

This chain links TRBV29-1 with TRBJ1-2; D not certain. This CDR3 is 12 amino acids long. Trimming left V 0 bases short and J 5 bases short, with 7 bases between. The germline gives CDR1 SQVTM, CDR2 ANQGSEA. CDR3 sequence reads: CSVEESVYGYTF. The CDR3, as DNA: TGCAGCGTTGAAGAGAGCGTTTATGGCTACACCTTC.

J is TRBJ2-2 and V is TRBV24-1; 13 bases line up with TRBD2. In germline, CDR1 is KGHDR, CDR2 SFDVKD. The CDR3 has 18 residues. V lost 2 bases, J lost 0 bases, and 2 bases stayed unmatched. The CDR3 is CATSDWGTSGANTGELFF. The CDR3 region has the DNA TGTGCCACCAGTGATTGGGGGACTAGCGGGGCGAACACCGGGGAGCTGTTTTTT.

Remarks on this clone: In the same sample, other DNA sequences code for this CDR3. The chain carries TRBV9 and TRBJ1-1; possible D gene TRBD1, 5 bases. V was shortened by 2 bases and J by 1 base, with 6 bases between the two germline ends. CDR1 is SGDLS and CDR2 is YYNGEE in the germline V gene. The CDR3 is 13 amino acids. CDR3 nucleotide sequence: TGTGCCAGCAGCGTTACAGGGAACACTGAAGCTTTCTTT. Translating it yields CASSVTGNTEAFF.

The V gene is TRBV28, the J gene TRBJ1-4; no definite D call. Germline lookup yields CDR1 MDHEN and CDR2 SYDVKM. V was shortened by 5 bases and J by 4 bases, with 14 bases between the two germline ends. The CDR3 extends over 15 amino acids. CDR3 region: CASSPSGQSNEKLFF. CDR3 nucleotide sequence: TGTGCCAGCAGTCCAAGTGGGCAGAGTAATGAAAAACTGTTTTTT.

The chain is built from TRBV27 and TRBJ2-3; 11 bases align to TRBD2. CDR3 size: 20 residues. V shed 3 bases, J shed 0 bases, and the junction held 14 bases outside the gene matches. Germline CDR1 reads MNHEY; CDR2 reads SMNVEV (reference sequence). CDR3 loop: CASSLFPGTSGFTSTDTQYF. CDR3 nucleotide sequence: TGTGCCAGCAGTTTGTTCCCCGGGACTAGCGGATTTACTAGCACAGATACGCAGTATTTT.

This clone was detected only a few times. V gene TRBV3-1 (or the pseudogene TRBV3-2) combines with J gene TRBJ1-5, with 11 bases matching TRBD1. The junction had 5 bases not matched to a gene; V was cut back by 3 bases and J by 7 bases. The germline CDR1 and CDR2 sequences are LGHDT and YNNKEL (reference sequence). CDR3 length equals 15 residues. The CDR3: CASSQDRGLHQPQHF. The CDR3 coding sequence is TGTGCCAGCAGCCAGGACAGGGGGCTTCACCAGCCCCAGCATTTT.

The chain is built from TRBV27 and TRBJ1-1; 7 bases line up with TRBD1. The V gene end was trimmed by 3 bases and the J gene end by 3 bases; junction bases not matched to a gene: 4. The CDR3 contains 14 residues. The germline V gene has CDR1 MNHEY and CDR2 SMNVEV (reference sequence). The DNA of the CDR3 is TGTGCCAGCAGTTTGGGCAGGGGGGACACTGAAGCTTTCTTT. Protein product: CASSLGRGDTEAFF.